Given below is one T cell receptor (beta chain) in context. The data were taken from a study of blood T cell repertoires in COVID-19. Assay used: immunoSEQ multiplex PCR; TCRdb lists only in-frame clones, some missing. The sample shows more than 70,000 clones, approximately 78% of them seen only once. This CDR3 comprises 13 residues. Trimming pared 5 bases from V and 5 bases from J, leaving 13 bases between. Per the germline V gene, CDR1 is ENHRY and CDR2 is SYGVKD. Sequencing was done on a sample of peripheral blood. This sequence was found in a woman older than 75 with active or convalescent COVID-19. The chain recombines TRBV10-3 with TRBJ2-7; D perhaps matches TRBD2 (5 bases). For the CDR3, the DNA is TGTGCCATCAGTCTCTCGCTGGGAGACGAGCAGTACTTC. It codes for CAISLSLGDEQYF.